These 15 T cell receptor beta chains share one sample of origin, sequenced in a study of cytotoxic CD8 clonotypes in ibrutinib-treated CLL. Data came from immunoSEQ multiplex PCR; TCRdb stores just in-frame clones and leaves some out. The sample includes 50,000 to 70,000 clones, roughly 50% of them seen just once. Sequences were derived from PBMCs, sampled at disease progression, from a patient treated with ibrutinib. The receptors stem from a human donor with chronic lymphocytic leukemia.

Regarding this clone: At one boundary the junction diverges from the germline segment, which might be a read error. The chain joins TRBV6-1 to TRBJ1-2, with TRBD1 as a possible D gene (5 bases). The germline V gene has CDR1 MNHNS and CDR2 SASEGT. The CDR3 has 13 amino acids. The DNA for the CDR3 is TGTGCCAGCAGTGAATCTGGGACCGGGCCACCATCTTTC. Encoded protein: CASSESGTGPPSF.

The chain employs TRBV19 and TRBJ1-5, with no clear D. This CDR3 spans 15 amino acids. Germline loops: CDR1 LNHDA, CDR2 SQIVND (reference sequence). V dropped 4 bases and J dropped 3 bases, with 13 bases sitting between them. CDR3 DNA sequence: TGTGCCAGTAGTAACGACCCACTACCCAATCAGCCCCAGCATTTT. This sequence encodes CASSNDPLPNQPQHF.

This clone is medium-sized. The chain couples TRBV4-3 to TRBJ2-1, with D unresolved. The V end lost 0 bases, the J end lost 0 bases, and 12 bases lay between the germline ends. The germline V gene encodes CDR1 LGHNA and CDR2 YSLEER. CDR3 length: 17 amino acids. The CDR3 loop is CASSQEYTRSSYNEQFF. As DNA, the CDR3 is TGCGCCAGCAGCCAAGAGTATACCCGGAGCTCCTACAATGAGCAGTTCTTC.

This clone was counted only a few times. The chain has TRBV25-1 and TRBJ2-7; D unclear. V dropped 1 base and J dropped 3 bases, with 1 base sitting between them. Germline CDR1 and CDR2: MGHDK and SYGVNS. There are 11 residues in the CDR3. Written as DNA, the CDR3 is TGTGCCAGCAGTGAATTCTACGAGCAGTACTTC. Translating it yields CASSEFYEQYF.

The rearrangement joins TRBV21-1 to TRBJ2-7; the tabulated D call, TRBD2, remains unverified against the DNA. TRBV21-1 is labeled a pseudogene. The CDR3 consists of 11 residues. CDR3 DNA sequence: TGTGCCAGCAACTGTATCCACGAGCAGTACTTC. It specifies CASNCIHEQYF.

This clone was observed once. One junction end does not reproduce the germline sequence, and a read error may be involved. The chain uses TRBV11-3 and TRBJ2-2; tentative D call: TRBD1 (6 bases). This CDR3 contains 15 residues. CDR1 SGHNT and CDR2 YENEEA come from the germline V gene. The CDR3 DNA follows: TGTGTCAGCAGCTTAACAGGGACAAACACCGGGGAGCTGTTTTTT. It specifies CVSSLTGTNTGELFF. Full variable domain (missing parts from reference TRBV11-3 and TRBJ2-2): EAGVVQSPRYKIIEKKQPVAFWCNPISGHNTLYWYLQNLGQGPELLIRYENEEAVDDSQLPKDRFSAERLKGVDSTLKIQPAELGDSAVYLCVSSLTGTNTGELFFGEGSRLTVL.

The V gene is TRBV11-2, the J gene TRBJ2-2; 7 nucleotides line up with TRBD2. V dropped 5 bases and J dropped 0; count of bases not matched to a gene: 6. The CDR3 runs to 16 residues. CDR1 is SGHAT, CDR2 FQNNGV, per germline. The CDR3 region has the DNA TGTGCCAGCAGCCCATCTAGCGGCCCGAACACCGGGGAGCTGTTTTTT. Translating gives CASSPSSGPNTGELFF.

The chain joins TRBV7-2 to TRBJ2-5, with D possibly matching TRBD1 (6 bases). Trimming shortened V by 3 bases and J by 4 bases, and 9 bases separated the two germline ends. The CDR3 consists of 13 residues. The germline V gene encodes CDR1 SGHTA and CDR2 FQGNSA. The CDR3 reads CASSFQGRETQYF. The CDR3 DNA is TGTGCCAGCAGCTTCCAGGGGAGAGAGACCCAGTACTTC.

This clone was seen only a few times. The CDR3 DNA sequence: TGTGCCAGCAGCTTAGGGGGGAGGCAGGGCGATACGCAGTATTTT. Residues: CASSLGGRQGDTQYF. The chain is built from TRBV11-3 and TRBJ2-3; tentatively, D is TRBD2 (6 bases). Germline CDR1 is SGHNT and CDR2 is YENEEA. Trimming stripped 1 base from V and 6 bases from J, with 14 bases between. The CDR3 loop spans 15 amino acids.

This clone has more than one count but fewer than ten. This chain connects TRBV5-1 to TRBJ2-2; a possible D gene is TRBD1 (6 bases). Germline-derived CDR1 and CDR2 are SGHRS and YFSETQ. The CDR3 extends over 14 amino acids. Deletions cut 3 bases from V and 7 bases from J, with 13 bases between. In DNA, the CDR3 is TGCGCCAGCAGCTCGAGACAGGCGGGCGGGGAGCTGTTTTTT. Its protein product is CASSSRQAGGELFF.

This chain uses TRBV30 with TRBJ1-2; 7 bases are a match to TRBD1. The germline V gene has CDR1 GTSNPN and CDR2 SVGIG (reference sequence). V lost 3 bases and J lost 6; bases outside the gene matches: 13. The CDR3 length is 15 residues. The CDR3 nucleotides are TGTGCCTGGAGGTTCGGGGGGGACAGCGATGATGGCTACACCTTC. It yields the protein CAWRFGGDSDDGYTF.

The chain links TRBV4-1 to TRBJ2-3, with D unresolved. Per germline, CDR1 MGHRA and CDR2 YSYEKL. The CDR3 spans 14 residues. V was cut by 1 base and J by 4 bases, with 9 bases left in between. CDR3 sequence: CASSQVAPPDTQYF. Here the CDR3 DNA reads TGCGCCAGCAGCCAAGTCGCTCCCCCAGATACGCAGTATTTT.

V usage is TRBV7-2 and J usage is TRBJ2-3; TRBD2 matches at 14 bases. After removal of 1 base from V and 0 bases from J, the junction contained 3 bases not matched to a gene. The CDR3 is 18 residues long. Germline V CDR1 and CDR2: SGHTA, FQGNSA. CDR3 loop: CASSLGGLAGASTDTQYF. CDR3 sequence (DNA): TGTGCCAGCAGCTTAGGGGGACTAGCGGGAGCTAGCACAGATACGCAGTATTTT.

The V and J genes are TRBV5-1 and TRBJ2-2; the D gene is possibly TRBD1 (5 bases). Germline V lookup: CDR1 SGHRS, CDR2 YFSETQ. This CDR3 is built from 15 residues. Deletions cut 4 bases from V and 4 bases from J, with 14 bases between. This CDR3 is CASSKTQGRTGELFF. The CDR3 DNA follows: TGCGCCAGCAGCAAGACCCAGGGTCGCACCGGGGAGCTGTTTTTT.

This chain links TRBV6-5 with TRBJ2-2; TRBD1 aligns across 8 bases. From germline, CDR1 is MNHEY and CDR2 SVGAGI. Germline trimming cut 2 bases from V and 4 bases from J; bases unmatched to any gene: 6. This CDR3 is 16 amino acids long. CDR3 coding DNA: TGTGCCAGCAGTTACAGCCGGGACAGGTCCACCGGGGAGCTGTTTTTT. Protein: CASSYSRDRSTGELFF.